One and the same sample provided the 14 T cell receptor beta chains below, sequenced in a study of OX40 agonist ivuxolimab in advanced cancers. Sequenced by immunoSEQ multiplex PCR; TCRdb stores in-frame clones only, minus some. This sample carries 55,000 to 90,000 clones, about four fifths of them seen once, and the ten largest clones take over 0.95%. Sequences were derived from CD4+ or CD8+ T cells sorted from blood, sampled in a trial of the OX40 agonist ivuxolimab. These receptors were collected from an adult with an advanced solid tumor such as melanoma, head and neck, liver or kidney cancer.

V gene TRBV7-8 combines with J gene TRBJ2-7; the match to TRBD2 covers 8 bases. V was pared by 7 bases and J by 5 bases, with 7 bases of the junction left unmatched. The CDR3 is 13 amino acids. Per germline, CDR1 SGHVS and CDR2 FQNEAQ. For the CDR3, the DNA is TGTGCCAGCAACTTCGAGCGGGGGAACGAGCAGTACTTC. Amino acids: CASNFERGNEQYF.

This chain uses TRBV6-5 with TRBJ1-1, with D possibly matching TRBD1 (5 bases). Trimming took off 4 bases at V and 10 bases at J, with 25 bases between the two ends. CDR1 is MNHEY, CDR2 SVGAGI, per germline. CDR3 size: 16 residues. CDR3 protein: CASSSRQLIKPSGAFF. The CDR3 DNA is TGTGCCAGCAGTTCGCGACAGCTAATTAAACCTTCTGGAGCTTTCTTT.

This clone turned up a few times. The V and J genes are TRBV5-6 and TRBJ1-1; 7 bases are a match to TRBD1. The CDR3 contains 16 residues. The V gene's germline CDR1 is SGHDT and CDR2 YYEEEE. Trimming removed 3 bases from V and 1 base from J; junction bases left unmatched: 9. The CDR3 coding sequence is TGTGCCAGCAGCTCGGGGGACAGCCCCCCGAACACTGAAGCTTTCTTT. It codes for CASSSGDSPPNTEAFF.

The V call is TRBV27, the J call TRBJ2-1; TRBD2 aligns across 10 bases. The length of the CDR3 is 16 residues. The V gene's germline CDR1 is MNHEY and CDR2 SMNVEV (reference sequence). The trim removed 3 bases at V and 3 bases at J, leaving 5 bases unmatched. The CDR3 DNA is TGTGCCAGCAGTTTTGTACTAGCGGGGAACTACAATGAGCAGTTCTTC. Translated, it gives CASSFVLAGNYNEQFF.

In this sample, this clone turned up once. The DNA is left out, because the CDR3 cannot be placed on it with certainty; the CDR3 is given as TCRdb lists it. The chain recombines TRBV21-1 with TRBJ2-2. TRBV21-1 is reported as a pseudogene. The CDR3 extends over 17 residues, inclusive of both ends. The CDR3: CASSFGHGTQNTGELFF.

The chain recombines TRBV5-6 with TRBJ2-7; D gene uncertain. V was shortened by 0 bases and J by 3 bases, with 13 bases between the two germline ends. Germline CDR1 is SGHDT and CDR2 is YYEEEE. CDR3 length equals 15 residues. CDR3 in amino acids: CASSLGGSLGYEQYF. The CDR3 DNA reads as TGTGCCAGCAGCTTGGGGGGAAGCCTTGGCTACGAGCAGTACTTC.

The chain carries TRBV7-6 and TRBJ2-7, with 10 nucleotides matching TRBD1. Germline loops: CDR1 SGHVS, CDR2 FNYEAQ. This CDR3 has 16 amino acids. Trimming took 5 bases from V and 2 from J; bases not matched to a gene: 9. CDR3 loop: CASSPRGGTGAYEQYF. CDR3 nucleotide sequence: TGTGCCAGCAGCCCCCGGGGAGGGACAGGGGCCTACGAGCAGTACTTC.

DNA for the CDR3: TGTGCCAGCAGCCCCGGGGCGAGTGGAAAACTGTTTTTT. Translating it yields CASSPGASGKLFF. The genes are TRBV11-2 and TRBJ1-4; a weak D match, TRBD1 (5 bases). This CDR3 comprises 13 residues. Trimming took 5 bases from V and 10 from J, leaving 14 bases between them. Looked up from germline, CDR1 is SGHAT and CDR2 is FQNNGV.

V gene TRBV28 combines with J gene TRBJ2-5, with no clear D. Germline lookup yields CDR1 MDHEN and CDR2 SYDVKM. The V end was cut by 8 bases, the J end by 7 bases, with 14 bases between. The CDR3 consists of 12 residues. Written as DNA, the CDR3 is TGTGCCAGCTCATCATTAACCAGGACCCAGTACTTC. Its translation is CASSSLTRTQYF. The variable domain in full, with the rest retrieved from reference TRBV28 and TRBJ2-5, is DVKVTQSSRYLVKRTGEKVFLECVQDMDHENMFWYRQDPGLGLRLIYFSYDVKMKEKGDIPEGYSVSREKKERFSLILESASTNQTSMYLCASSSLTRTQYFGPGTRLLVL.

The V and J genes are TRBV28 and TRBJ1-2; D is ambiguous. Germline loops: CDR1 MDHEN, CDR2 SYDVKM. V gave up 6 bases and J gave up 4 bases, with 12 bases separating them. The CDR3 extends over 13 amino acids. The CDR3 is CASSRNVVYGYTF. The CDR3 DNA is TGTGCCAGCAGCCGGAACGTAGTCTATGGCTACACCTTC.

This clone was detected a few times. The chain couples TRBV27 to TRBJ2-2; 9 bases map to TRBD1. CDR3 length equals 16 residues. Per the germline V gene, CDR1 is MNHEY and CDR2 is SMNVEV (reference sequence). The junction had 8 bases not matched to a gene; V was cut back by 5 bases and J by 4 bases. CDR3 amino acids: CASSPSGTGLTGELFF. The CDR3 DNA reads as TGTGCCAGCAGTCCATCCGGGACAGGGCTCACCGGGGAGCTGTTTTTT.

This clone was picked up a small number of times. V is TRBV9 and J is TRBJ2-5; the D gene is possibly TRBD2 (5 bases). The CDR3 runs to 14 residues. The germline V and J ends were trimmed by 2 bases and 6 bases, with 14 bases remaining between them. The germline V gene has CDR1 SGDLS and CDR2 YYNGEE. The CDR3 nucleotides read TGTGCCAGCAGCGTCGGACTGGGCTCGCAGACCCAGTACTTC. It encodes CASSVGLGSQTQYF.

This chain links TRBV21-1 with TRBJ2-3. TRBV21-1 is listed as a pseudogene. This CDR3 is 13 amino acids long. CDR3 protein: CASSPRTPDTQYF. CDR3 nucleotide sequence: TGTGCCAGCAGCCCCCGGACCCCTGATACGCAGTATTTT.

The chain combines TRBV5-1 with TRBJ1-4; D uncertain. Trimming cost V 0 bases and J 0 bases, with 6 bases left between them. Germline lookup yields CDR1 SGHRS and CDR2 YFSETQ. The CDR3 contains 15 residues. CDR3: CASSLGRPTNEKLFF. The CDR3 region has the DNA TGCGCCAGCAGCTTGGGCAGGCCAACTAATGAAAAACTGTTTTTT.